This T cell receptor (beta chain) was observed in a study of regulatory T cells in long-lasting Graves disease. Study-wide background: By definition, persistent Graves' disease involved antithyroid drugs for over 5 years alongside positive TSH receptor antibodies. Whole-study results and caveats: Only peripheral blood was studied, not thyroid tissue. Persistent patients had more shared public clonotypes (about 2,800) than new patients (approximately 920).

Stated time point: persistent/refractory GD, antithyroid drugs over 5 years with positive TRAb. With RNA extracted from PBMCs as input, the TCR library was made. Turning to this clonotype: Its antigen is unknown.

The CDR3 extends over 18 amino acids. The trim removed 5 bases at V and 4 bases at J, leaving 16 bases unmatched. Looked up from germline, CDR1 is PRHDT and CDR2 is FYEKMQ (reference sequence). Arm-PCR of CDR3 regions and iRepertoire HTBI primers were used to build TCR beta libraries. As processed by the authors: Detected in the samples were approximately 58 TRBV and approximately 14 TRBJ segments. TCRdb recomputed calls from the multiplex PCR reads with MiXCR, one row per CDR3 protein. The V and J calls come from TCRdb's annotation, not from the publication. This sample has a few hundred thousand distinct CDR3 sequences, with roughly 21% found just once.

The chain has TRBV13 and TRBJ2-2; TRBD2 agrees at 7 bases. This sequence originates from a female donor with Graves disease. The sample consisted of peripheral blood mononuclear cells (PBMCs), taken when the disease was refractory, from a patient treated with antithyroid drugs. CDR3 protein: CASSAPDFGRGGTGELFF. The DNA of the CDR3 is TGTGCCAGCAGCGCACCCGATTTTGGGAGGGGTGGCACCGGGGAGCTGTTTTTT.